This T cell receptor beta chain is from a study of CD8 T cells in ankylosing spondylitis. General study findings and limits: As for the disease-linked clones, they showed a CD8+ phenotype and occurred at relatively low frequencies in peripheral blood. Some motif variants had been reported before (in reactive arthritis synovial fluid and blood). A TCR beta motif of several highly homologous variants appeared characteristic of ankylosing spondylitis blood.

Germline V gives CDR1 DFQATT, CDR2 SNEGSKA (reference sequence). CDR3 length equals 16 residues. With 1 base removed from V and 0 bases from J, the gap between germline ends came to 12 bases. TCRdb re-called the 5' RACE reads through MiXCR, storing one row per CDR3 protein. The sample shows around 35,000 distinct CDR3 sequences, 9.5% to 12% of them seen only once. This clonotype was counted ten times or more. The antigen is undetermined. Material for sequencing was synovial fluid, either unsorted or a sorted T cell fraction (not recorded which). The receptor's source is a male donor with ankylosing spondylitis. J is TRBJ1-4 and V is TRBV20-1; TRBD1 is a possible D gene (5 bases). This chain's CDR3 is CSARGAGMPTNEKLFF. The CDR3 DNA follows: TGCAGTGCTAGAGGTGCAGGGATGCCAACTAATGAAAAACTGTTTTTT.